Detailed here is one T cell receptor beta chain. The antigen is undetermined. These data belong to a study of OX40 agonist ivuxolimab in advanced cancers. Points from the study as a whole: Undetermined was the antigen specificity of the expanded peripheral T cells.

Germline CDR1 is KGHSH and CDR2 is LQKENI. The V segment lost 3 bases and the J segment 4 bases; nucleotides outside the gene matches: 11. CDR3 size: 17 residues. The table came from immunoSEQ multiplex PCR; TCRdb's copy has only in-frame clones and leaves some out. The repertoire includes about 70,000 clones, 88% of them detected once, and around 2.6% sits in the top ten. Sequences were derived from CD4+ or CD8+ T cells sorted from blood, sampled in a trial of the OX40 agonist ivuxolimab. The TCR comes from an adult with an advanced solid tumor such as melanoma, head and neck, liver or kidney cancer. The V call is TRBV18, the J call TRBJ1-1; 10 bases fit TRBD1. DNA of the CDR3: TGTGCCAGCTCACCGGCCGGGACAGGGGAATCGGGCACTGAAGCTTTCTTT. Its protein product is CASSPAGTGESGTEAFF.